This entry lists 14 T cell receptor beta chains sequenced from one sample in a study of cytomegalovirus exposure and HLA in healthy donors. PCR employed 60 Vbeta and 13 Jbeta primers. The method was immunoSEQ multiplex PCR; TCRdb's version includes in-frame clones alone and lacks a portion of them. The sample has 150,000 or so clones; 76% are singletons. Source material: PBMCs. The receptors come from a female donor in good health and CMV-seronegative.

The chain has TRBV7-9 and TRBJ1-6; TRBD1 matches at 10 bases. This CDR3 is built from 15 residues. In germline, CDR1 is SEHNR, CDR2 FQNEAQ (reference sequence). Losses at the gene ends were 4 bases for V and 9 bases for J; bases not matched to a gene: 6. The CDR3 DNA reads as TGTGCCAGCAGCTCAGCGACAGGGGGCACTTCACCCCTCCACTTT. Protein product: CASSSATGGTSPLHF.

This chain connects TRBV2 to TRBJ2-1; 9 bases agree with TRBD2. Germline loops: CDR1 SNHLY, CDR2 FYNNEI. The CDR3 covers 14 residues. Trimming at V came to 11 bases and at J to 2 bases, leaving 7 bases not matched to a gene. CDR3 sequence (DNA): TGTGCCGGACAGACTAGCGGTGCCTACAATGAGCAGTTCTTC. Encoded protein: CAGQTSGAYNEQFF.

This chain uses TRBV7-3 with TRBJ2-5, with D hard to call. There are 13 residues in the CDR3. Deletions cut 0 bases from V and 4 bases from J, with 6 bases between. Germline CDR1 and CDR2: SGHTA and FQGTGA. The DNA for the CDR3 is TGTGCCAGCAGCTTAACGTTTAGAGAGACCCAGTACTTC. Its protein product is CASSLTFRETQYF.

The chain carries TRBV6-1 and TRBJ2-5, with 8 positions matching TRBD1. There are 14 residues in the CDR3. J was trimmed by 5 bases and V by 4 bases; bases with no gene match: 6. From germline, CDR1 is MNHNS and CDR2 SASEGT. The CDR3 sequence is CASSGRTGRETQYF. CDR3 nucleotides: TGTGCCAGCAGTGGGAGGACAGGGAGGGAGACCCAGTACTTC.

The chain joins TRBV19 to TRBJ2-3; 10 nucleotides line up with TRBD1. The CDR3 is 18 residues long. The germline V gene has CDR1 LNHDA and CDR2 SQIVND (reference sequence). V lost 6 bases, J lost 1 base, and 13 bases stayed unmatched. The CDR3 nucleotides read TGTGCCAGTAGGTTACGGGACAGGGGATTTAGAGGCACAGATACGCAGTATTTT. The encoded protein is CASRLRDRGFRGTDTQYF.

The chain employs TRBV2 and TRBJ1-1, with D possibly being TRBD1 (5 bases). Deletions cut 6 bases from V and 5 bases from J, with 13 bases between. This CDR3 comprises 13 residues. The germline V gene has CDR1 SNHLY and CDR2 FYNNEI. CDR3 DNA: TGTGCCAGCAGGGGCGGGGGTGGAACTGAAGCTTTCTTT. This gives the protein CASRGGGGTEAFF. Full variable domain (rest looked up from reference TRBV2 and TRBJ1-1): EPEVTQTPSHQVTQMGQEVILRCVPISNHLYFYWYRQILGQKVEFLVSFYNNEISEKSEIFDDQFSVERPDGSNFTLKIRSTKLEDSAMYFCASRGGGGTEAFFGQGTRLTVV.

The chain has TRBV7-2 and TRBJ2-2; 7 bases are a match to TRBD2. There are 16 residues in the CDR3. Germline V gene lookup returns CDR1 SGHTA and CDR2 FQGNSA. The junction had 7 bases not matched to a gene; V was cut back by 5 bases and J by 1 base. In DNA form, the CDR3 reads TGTGCCAGCAGCCCACTTGGGAGGGAGAACACCGGGGAGCTGTTTTTT. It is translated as CASSPLGRENTGELFF.

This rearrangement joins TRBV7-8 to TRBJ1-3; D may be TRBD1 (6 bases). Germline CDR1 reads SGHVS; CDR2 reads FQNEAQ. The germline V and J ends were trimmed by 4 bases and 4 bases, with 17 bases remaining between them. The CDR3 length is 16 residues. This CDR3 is CASSSRAGVVGNTIYF. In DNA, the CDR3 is TGTGCCAGCAGCTCCCGCGCAGGGGTCGTCGGAAACACCATATATTTT. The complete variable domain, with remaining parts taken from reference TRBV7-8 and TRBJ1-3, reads GAGVSQSPRYKVAKRGQDVALRCDPISGHVSLFWYQQALGQGPEFLTYFQNEAQLDKSGLPSDRFFAERPEGSVSTLKIQRTQQEDSAVYLCASSSRAGVVGNTIYFGEGSWLTVV.

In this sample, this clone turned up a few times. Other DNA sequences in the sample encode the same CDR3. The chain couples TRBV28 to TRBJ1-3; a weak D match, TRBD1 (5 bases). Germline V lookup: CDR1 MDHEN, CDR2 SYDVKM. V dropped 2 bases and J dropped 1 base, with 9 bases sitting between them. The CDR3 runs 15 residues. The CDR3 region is CASSLQGASGNTIYF. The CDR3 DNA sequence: TGTGCCAGCAGTTTACAAGGGGCGTCTGGAAACACCATATATTTT. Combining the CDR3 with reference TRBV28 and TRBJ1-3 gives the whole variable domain DVKVTQSSRYLVKRTGEKVFLECVQDMDHENMFWYRQDPGLGLRLIYFSYDVKMKEKGDIPEGYSVSREKKERFSLILESASTNQTSMYLCASSLQGASGNTIYFGEGSWLTVV.

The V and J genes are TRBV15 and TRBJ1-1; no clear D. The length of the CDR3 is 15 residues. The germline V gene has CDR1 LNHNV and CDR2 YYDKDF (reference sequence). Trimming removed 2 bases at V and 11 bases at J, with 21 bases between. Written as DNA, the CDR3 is TGTGCCACCAGCAGATCACCCGGAGTTCAGAATCGGGCTTTCTTT. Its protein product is CATSRSPGVQNRAFF.

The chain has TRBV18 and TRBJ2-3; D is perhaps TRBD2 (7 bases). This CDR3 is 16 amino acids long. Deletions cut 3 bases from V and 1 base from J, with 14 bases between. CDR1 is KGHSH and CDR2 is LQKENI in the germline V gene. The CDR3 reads CASSPFGGGGTDTQYF. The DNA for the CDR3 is TGTGCCAGCTCACCCTTTGGCGGGGGCGGCACAGATACGCAGTATTTT.

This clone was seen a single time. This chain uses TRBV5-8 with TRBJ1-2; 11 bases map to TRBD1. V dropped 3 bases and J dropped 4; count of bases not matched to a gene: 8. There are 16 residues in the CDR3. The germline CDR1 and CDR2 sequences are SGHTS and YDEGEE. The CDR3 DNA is TGTGCCAGCAGCTCCCGGACAGGGGGCACGGGCTATGGCTACACCTTC. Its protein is CASSSRTGGTGYGYTF.

CDR3 in DNA: TGTGCCAGCAGCCACGGACTGGCCAAAGAGACCCAGTACTTC. This codes for CASSHGLAKETQYF. This chain joins TRBV5-8 and TRBJ2-5, with a possible D match to TRBD2 (5 bases). Germline V gene data show CDR1 as SGHTS and CDR2 as YDEGEE. CDR3 length: 14 amino acids. Trimming pared 4 bases from V and 3 bases from J, leaving 13 bases between.

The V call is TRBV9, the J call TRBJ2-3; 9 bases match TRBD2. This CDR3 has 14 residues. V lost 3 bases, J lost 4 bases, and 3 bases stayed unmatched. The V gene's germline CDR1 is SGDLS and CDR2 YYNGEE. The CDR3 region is CASSAGLAPDTQYF. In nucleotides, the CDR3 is TGTGCCAGCAGCGCGGGACTAGCCCCAGATACGCAGTATTTT.